The source of this TCR beta chain is a study of blood T cell repertoires in COVID-19. Study as a whole: Both acute and convalescent COVID-19 samples were obtained from the United States, Italy and Spain. T cells, B-cell-depleted T cells, or PBMCs supplied cDNA or gDNA.

Data came from immunoSEQ multiplex PCR; TCRdb stores just in-frame clones and leaves some out. The data hold about 220,000 clones, with roughly four fifths observed a single time. The CDR3 runs to 14 residues. The V gene lost 0 bases and the J gene lost 2 bases, with 7 bases spanning the gap. CDR1 is SGHRS and CDR2 is YFSETQ in the germline V gene. Individuals aged about 18 to 89 years were recruited from about two dozen US areas. Two consecutive negative NP/OP PCR tests, clearance, or resolved symptoms defined Cohort 3 recovery. The TCR sequence derives from a woman in her sixties or seventies who had recovered from COVID-19. The genes are TRBV5-1 and TRBJ2-3; D possibly corresponds to TRBD1 (5 bases). Sequences were obtained from PBMCs or T cells enriched from blood (not recorded which). Here the CDR3 DNA reads TGCGCCAGCAGCTTGGGACAGAACACAGATACGCAGTATTTT. This gives the protein CASSLGQNTDTQYF.